The 24 T cell receptor beta chains listed next were all sequenced from one sample in a study of control samples from healthy donors and cancer patients. This table comes from immunoSEQ multiplex PCR, and its TCRdb copy is limited to in-frame clones, with some not included. The table lists approximately 40,000 clones, 92% of them singletons. The sample taken for sequencing was blood. These receptor sequences come from a woman in her forties or fifties in good health.

The chain has TRBV5-1 and TRBJ1-1; TRBD1 is a possible D gene (5 bases). The CDR3 contains 16 residues. Looked up from germline, CDR1 is SGHRS and CDR2 is YFSETQ. V was trimmed by 3 bases and J by 1 base, leaving 16 bases between them. The CDR3 reads CASSSGPRTPNTEAFF. The CDR3 coding sequence is TGCGCCAGCAGCTCGGGACCTAGGACACCGAACACTGAAGCTTTCTTT.

The gene calls are TRBV6-5 and TRBJ1-2, with no clear D. This CDR3 comprises 14 residues. V lost 6 bases and J 4 bases, leaving 15 bases between the germline ends. Germline CDR1 reads MNHEY; CDR2 reads SVGAGI. CDR3 residues: CASRRDSGSYGYTF. CDR3 coding DNA: TGTGCCAGCAGACGAGATTCCGGTAGCTATGGCTACACCTTC.

The V gene is TRBV12-3 or TRBV12-4, the J gene TRBJ2-2, with D possibly being TRBD1 or TRBD2 (5 bases each). V shed 5 bases and J shed 6 bases, with 10 bases lying between them. CDR3 length equals 13 residues. CDR3 sequence (DNA): TGTGCCAGCAGTCCACTGGGGGCCGGGGAGCTGTTTTTT. This sequence encodes CASSPLGAGELFF.

The gene calls are TRBV5-1 and TRBJ2-1; possibly TRBD1 or TRBD2 for D (6 bases each). V was shortened by 0 bases and J by 2 bases, with 12 bases between the two germline ends. The germline gives CDR1 SGHRS, CDR2 YFSETQ. This CDR3 has 16 amino acids. The CDR3 here is CASSLEGGGPYNEQFF. In DNA, the CDR3 is TGCGCCAGCAGCTTGGAAGGAGGGGGTCCCTACAATGAGCAGTTCTTC.

The gene calls are TRBV10-1 and TRBJ2-7; 10 nucleotides align to TRBD1. Germline trimming cut 5 bases from V and 5 bases from J; bases unmatched to any gene: 9. The CDR3 contains 15 residues. Germline loops: CDR1 WNHNN, CDR2 SYGVQD (reference sequence). The CDR3 protein is CASSTPGQGFDEQYF. CDR3 DNA sequence: TGCGCCAGCAGTACACCGGGACAGGGGTTCGACGAGCAGTACTTC.

The chain has TRBV6-2 or TRBV6-3 and TRBJ1-2; D may be TRBD1 (5 bases). The CDR3 covers 15 residues. V gave up 4 bases and J gave up 2 bases, with 14 bases separating them. Germline V CDR1 and CDR2: MNHEY, SVGEGT. The CDR3 DNA sequence: TGTGCCAGCAGTTCCACAGGAGCCCGAAACTATGGCTACACCTTC. Translating it yields CASSSTGARNYGYTF.

This chain connects TRBV2 to TRBJ2-1; 9 nucleotides line up with TRBD2. Trimming removed 6 bases from V and 10 bases from J; junction bases left unmatched: 10. CDR3 length: 14 residues. Germline values: CDR1 SNHLY, CDR2 FYNNEI. The CDR3 coding sequence is TGTGCCAGCAGGGCGGGGGGGCCCCCAGGGGAGCAGTTCTTC. Residues: CASRAGGPPGEQFF.

The V gene is TRBV27, the J gene TRBJ2-1; 11 bases are a match to TRBD2. J gave up 5 bases and V 7 bases, and 4 bases lay outside the gene matches. The CDR3 has 14 residues. Germline V gene sequence: CDR1 MNHEY, CDR2 SMNVEV (reference sequence). For the CDR3, the DNA is TGTGCCAGCAATAGCGGGGGGGCCCACAATGAGCAGTTCTTC. Translation: CASNSGGAHNEQFF.

The chain carries TRBV7-8 and TRBJ1-4; no clear D. V was shortened by 7 bases and J by 0 bases, with 15 bases between the two germline ends. The CDR3 extends over 16 amino acids. Germline values: CDR1 SGHVS, CDR2 FQNEAQ. The CDR3 DNA follows: TGTGCCAGCACCGCACAGAGACTTGCAACTAATGAAAAACTGTTTTTT. Protein: CASTAQRLATNEKLFF.

J is TRBJ2-2 and V is TRBV5-4, with 8 nucleotides matching TRBD1. Germline V gene sequence: CDR1 SGHNT, CDR2 YYREEE (reference sequence). The CDR3 consists of 14 residues. V dropped 4 bases and J dropped 6; count of bases not matched to a gene: 5. CDR3 protein: CASSAGGSPGELFF. Here the CDR3 DNA reads TGTGCCAGCAGCGCAGGGGGCTCCCCCGGGGAGCTGTTTTTT.

The rearrangement uses TRBV2 and TRBJ2-7, with D perhaps given as TRBD1 or TRBD2 (5 bases each). Germline-derived CDR1 and CDR2 are SNHLY and FYNNEI. The CDR3 is made up of 14 amino acids. V lost 7 bases, J lost 1 base, and 14 bases lay in between. DNA of the CDR3: TGTGCCAGCAAAAACCGGGACCGGTCCTACGAGCAGTACTTC. This translates into CASKNRDRSYEQYF.

This chain joins TRBV4-1 and TRBJ2-5, with D tentatively TRBD2 (6 bases). The CDR3 spans 15 residues. Trimming removed 4 bases from V and 5 bases from J, with 17 bases in between. From germline, CDR1 is MGHRA and CDR2 YSYEKL. The CDR3 is CASSPWGERSETQYF. The CDR3 DNA reads TGCGCCAGCAGCCCCTGGGGGGAGCGATCGGAGACCCAGTACTTC.

In this sample, this clone turned up once. The chain has TRBV28 and TRBJ1-5, with 9 positions matching TRBD1. Per the germline V gene, CDR1 is MDHEN and CDR2 is SYDVKM. The CDR3 is made up of 15 amino acids. The ends lost 6 bases at V and 3 bases at J; junction bases unmatched: 6. The CDR3 nucleotides read TGTGCCAGCAGACAAGGACAGGGGTTCAATCAGCCCCAGCATTTT. It encodes CASRQGQGFNQPQHF.

This chain links TRBV29-1 with TRBJ1-3; D gene unclear. The CDR3 consists of 11 residues. The germline V gene encodes CDR1 SQVTM and CDR2 ANQGSEA. V was shortened by 5 bases and J by 4 bases, with 6 bases between the two germline ends. The CDR3 sequence is CSVSLGNTIYF. The CDR3 coding sequence is TGCAGCGTTTCTCTGGGAAACACCATATATTTT.

This chain links TRBV7-2 with TRBJ2-1; no firm D call. Trimming cost V 4 bases and J 9 bases, with 16 bases left between them. Per the germline V gene, CDR1 is SGHTA and CDR2 is FQGNSA. CDR3 length equals 14 residues. CDR3 residues: CASSSTGPKGEQFF. The CDR3, as DNA: TGTGCCAGCAGCTCCACCGGGCCCAAGGGTGAGCAGTTCTTC. Filled out from reference TRBV7-2 and TRBJ2-1, the complete variable domain reads GAGVSQSPSNKVTEKGKDVELRCDPISGHTALYWYRQSLGQGLEFLIYFQGNSAPDKSGLPSDRFSAERTGGSVSTLTIQRTQQEDSAVYLCASSSTGPKGEQFFGPGTRLTVL.

The chain uses TRBV2 and TRBJ1-2; D unresolved. V lost 4 bases to trimming and J lost 6 bases, with 15 bases between them. This CDR3 is built from 14 residues. Germline V gene lookup returns CDR1 SNHLY and CDR2 FYNNEI. DNA for the CDR3: TGTGCCAGCAGTGGAAGGGCAGGTCGGGATGGCTACACCTTC. Its translation: CASSGRAGRDGYTF.

As regards this clone: This same CDR3 is encoded by further DNA sequences in the sample. The chain recombines TRBV27 with TRBJ1-1, with a possible D match to TRBD1 (5 bases). Trimming shortened V by 6 bases and J by 8 bases, and 16 bases separated the two germline ends. Germline V gene sequence: CDR1 MNHEY, CDR2 SMNVEV (reference sequence). The CDR3 is 13 residues long. The CDR3 loop reads CASRWGALTEAFF. The CDR3 nucleotides read TGTGCCAGCAGGTGGGGCGCCTTGACCGAAGCTTTCTTT.

The chain recombines TRBV12-3 or TRBV12-4 with TRBJ2-7, with D perhaps matching TRBD1 or TRBD2 (5 bases each). V dropped 5 bases and J dropped 6 bases, with 11 bases sitting between them. The CDR3 has 12 residues. CDR3 residues: CASSTRETEQYF. CDR3 DNA: TGTGCCAGCAGTACCAGGGAGACCGAGCAGTACTTC.

The chain has TRBV4-1 and TRBJ2-3; D remains ambiguous. Trimming stripped 3 bases from V and 2 bases from J, with 21 bases between. Germline V lookup: CDR1 MGHRA, CDR2 YSYEKL. CDR3 length: 18 amino acids. This chain's CDR3 is CASSQATGPPGYTDTQYF. CDR3 coding DNA: TGCGCCAGCAGCCAGGCCACCGGACCCCCAGGCTACACAGATACGCAGTATTTT.

The rearrangement links TRBV27 to TRBJ2-7, with D possibly matching TRBD1 (6 bases). With 2 bases removed from V and 5 bases from J, the gap between germline ends came to 22 bases. The CDR3 is 17 amino acids. In germline, CDR1 is MNHEY, CDR2 SMNVEV (reference sequence). CDR3 in DNA: TGTGCCAGCAGTTTACGAGGACAGCTTCGTTTGTCGAACGAGCAGTACTTC. Translating gives CASSLRGQLRLSNEQYF.

Only a few counts were recorded for this clone. The chain carries TRBV28 and TRBJ1-1; a weak D match, TRBD1 (6 bases). Germline-derived CDR1 and CDR2 are MDHEN and SYDVKM. This CDR3 spans 13 amino acids. Trimming left V 6 bases short and J 5 bases short, with 13 bases between. CDR3 DNA sequence: TGTGCCAGCAGCCCCCTGGACAGTACTGAAGCTTTCTTT. This encodes CASSPLDSTEAFF.

A single count supports this clone. The gene calls are TRBV7-8 and TRBJ1-6, with 7 bases matching TRBD1. Germline CDR1 and CDR2: SGHVS and FQNEAQ. This CDR3 has 19 amino acids. V was pared by 5 bases and J by 0 bases, with 13 bases of the junction left unmatched. CDR3 in amino acids: CASSPKTQQGISYNSPLHF. The CDR3 nucleotides read TGTGCCAGCAGCCCTAAAACCCAACAGGGGATCTCCTATAATTCACCCCTCCACTTT.

The V call is TRBV9, the J call TRBJ1-3, with TRBD1 matching 7 bases. CDR1 and CDR2 from the germline V gene are SGDLS and YYNGEE. V shed 0 bases, J shed 0 bases, and the junction held 3 bases outside the gene matches. The CDR3 is made up of 16 amino acids. CDR3 coding DNA: TGTGCCAGCAGCGTAGCAGGGGGGAGCTCTGGAAACACCATATATTTT. Translating it yields CASSVAGGSSGNTIYF.

This chain joins TRBV27 and TRBJ2-3, with D perhaps assigned TRBD1 or TRBD2 (5 bases each). Looked up from germline, CDR1 is MNHEY and CDR2 is SMNVEV (reference sequence). V was shortened by 5 bases and J by 3 bases, with 12 bases between the two germline ends. This CDR3 comprises 14 residues. For the CDR3, the DNA is TGTGCCAGCAGTCCCGTGGGACGGACAGATACGCAGTATTTT. Protein product: CASSPVGRTDTQYF.